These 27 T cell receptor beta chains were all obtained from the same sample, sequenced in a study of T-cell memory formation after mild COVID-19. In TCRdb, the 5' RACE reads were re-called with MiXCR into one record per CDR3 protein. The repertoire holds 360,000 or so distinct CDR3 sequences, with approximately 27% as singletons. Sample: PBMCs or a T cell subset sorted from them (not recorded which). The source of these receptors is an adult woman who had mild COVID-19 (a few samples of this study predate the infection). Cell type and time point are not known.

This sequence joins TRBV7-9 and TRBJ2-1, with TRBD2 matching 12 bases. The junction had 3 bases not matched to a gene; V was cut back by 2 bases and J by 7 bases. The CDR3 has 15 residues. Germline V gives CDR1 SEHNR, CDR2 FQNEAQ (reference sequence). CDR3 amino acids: CASSLRLAGGNEQFF. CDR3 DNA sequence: TGTGCCAGCAGCTTAAGGCTAGCGGGAGGGAATGAGCAGTTCTTC. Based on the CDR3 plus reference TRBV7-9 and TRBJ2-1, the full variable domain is DTGVSQNPRHKITKRGQNVTFRCDPISEHNRLYWYRQTLGQGPEFLTYFQNEAQLEKSRLLSDRFSAERPKGSFSTLEIQRTEQGDSAMYLCASSLRLAGGNEQFFGPGTRLTVL.

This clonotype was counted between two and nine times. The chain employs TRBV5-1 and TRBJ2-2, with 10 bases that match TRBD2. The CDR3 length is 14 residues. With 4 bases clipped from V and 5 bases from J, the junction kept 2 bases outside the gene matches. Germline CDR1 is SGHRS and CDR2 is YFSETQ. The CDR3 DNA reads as TGCGCCAGCAGCCCGGGACTAGCGACCGGGGAGCTGTTTTTT. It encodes CASSPGLATGELFF.

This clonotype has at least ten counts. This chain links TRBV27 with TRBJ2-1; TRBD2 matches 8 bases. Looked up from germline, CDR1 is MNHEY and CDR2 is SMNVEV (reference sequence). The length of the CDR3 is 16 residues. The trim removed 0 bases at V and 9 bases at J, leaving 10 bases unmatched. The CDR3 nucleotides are TGTGCCAGCAGTTTATCCGGCGGGGGGCCCACCAGTGAGCAGTTCTTC. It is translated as CASSLSGGGPTSEQFF.

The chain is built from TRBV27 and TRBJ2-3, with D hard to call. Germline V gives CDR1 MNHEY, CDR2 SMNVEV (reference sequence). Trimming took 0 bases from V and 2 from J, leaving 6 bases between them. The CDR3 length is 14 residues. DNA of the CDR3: TGTGCCAGCAGTTTATCGACATACACAGATACGCAGTATTTT. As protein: CASSLSTYTDTQYF.

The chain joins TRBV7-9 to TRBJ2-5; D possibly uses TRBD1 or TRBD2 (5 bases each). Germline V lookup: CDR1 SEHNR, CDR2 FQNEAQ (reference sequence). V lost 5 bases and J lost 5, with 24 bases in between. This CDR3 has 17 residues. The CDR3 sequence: CASSPPPGRPTMETQYF. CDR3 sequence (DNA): TGTGCCAGCAGCCCCCCGCCGGGACGACCGACGATGGAGACCCAGTACTTC.

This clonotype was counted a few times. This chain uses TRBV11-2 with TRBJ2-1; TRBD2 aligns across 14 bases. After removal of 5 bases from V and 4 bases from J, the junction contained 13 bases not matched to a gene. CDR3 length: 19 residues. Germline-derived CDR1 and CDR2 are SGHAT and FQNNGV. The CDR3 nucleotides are TGTGCCAGCAGCCCAAGGGGACTAGCGGGAGCCACCCGTTACAATGAGCAGTTCTTC. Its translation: CASSPRGLAGATRYNEQFF.

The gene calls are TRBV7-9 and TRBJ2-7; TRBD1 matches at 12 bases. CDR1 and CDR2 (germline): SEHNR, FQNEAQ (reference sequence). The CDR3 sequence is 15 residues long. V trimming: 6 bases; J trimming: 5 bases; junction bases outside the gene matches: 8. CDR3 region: CASRITGQGADEQYF. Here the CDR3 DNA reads TGTGCCAGCAGGATAACGGGACAGGGGGCGGACGAGCAGTACTTC.

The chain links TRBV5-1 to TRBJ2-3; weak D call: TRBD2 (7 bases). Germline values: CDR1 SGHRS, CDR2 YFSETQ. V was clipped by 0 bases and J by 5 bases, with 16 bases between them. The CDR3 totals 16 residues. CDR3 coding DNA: TGCGCCAGCAGCTTGGTGGGGGGGGGCCCTGGAGATACGCAGTATTTT. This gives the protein CASSLVGGGPGDTQYF.

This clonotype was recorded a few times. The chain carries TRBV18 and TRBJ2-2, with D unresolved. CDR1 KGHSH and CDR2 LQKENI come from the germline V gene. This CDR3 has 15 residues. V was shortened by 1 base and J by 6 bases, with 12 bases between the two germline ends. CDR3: CASSPLNGGAGELFF. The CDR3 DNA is TGTGCCAGCTCACCACTCAATGGCGGCGCCGGGGAGCTGTTTTTT.

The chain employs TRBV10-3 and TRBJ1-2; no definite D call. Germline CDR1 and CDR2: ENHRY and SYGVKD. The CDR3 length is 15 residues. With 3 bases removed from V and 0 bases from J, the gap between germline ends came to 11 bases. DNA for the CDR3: TGTGCCATCAGTGAAGTGGACCTTACTAACTATGGCTACACCTTC. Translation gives CAISEVDLTNYGYTF.

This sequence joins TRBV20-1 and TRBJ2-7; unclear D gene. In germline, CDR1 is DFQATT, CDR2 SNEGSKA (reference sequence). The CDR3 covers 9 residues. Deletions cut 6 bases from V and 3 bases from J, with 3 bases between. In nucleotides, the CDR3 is TGCAGTGCGGGCTACGAGCAGTACTTC. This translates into CSAGYEQYF.

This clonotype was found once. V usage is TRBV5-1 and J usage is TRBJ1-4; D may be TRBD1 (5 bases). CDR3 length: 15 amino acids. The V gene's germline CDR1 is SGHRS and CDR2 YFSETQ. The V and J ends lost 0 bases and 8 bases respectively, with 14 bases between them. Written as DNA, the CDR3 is TGCGCCAGCAGCTTGGTAGGGACTCAAAGCGAAAAACTGTTTTTT. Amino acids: CASSLVGTQSEKLFF.

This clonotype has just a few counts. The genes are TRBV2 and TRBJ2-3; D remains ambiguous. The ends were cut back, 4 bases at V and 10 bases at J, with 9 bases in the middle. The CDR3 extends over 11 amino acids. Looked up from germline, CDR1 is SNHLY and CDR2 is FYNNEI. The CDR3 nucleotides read TGTGCCAGCAGTGTAACGCCAGCGCAGTATTTT. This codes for CASSVTPAQYF.

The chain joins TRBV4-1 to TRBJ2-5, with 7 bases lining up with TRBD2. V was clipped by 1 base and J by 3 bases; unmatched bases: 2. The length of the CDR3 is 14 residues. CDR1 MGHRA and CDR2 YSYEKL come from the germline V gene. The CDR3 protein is CASSQGLAKETQYF. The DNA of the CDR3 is TGCGCCAGCAGCCAAGGACTAGCAAAAGAGACCCAGTACTTC.

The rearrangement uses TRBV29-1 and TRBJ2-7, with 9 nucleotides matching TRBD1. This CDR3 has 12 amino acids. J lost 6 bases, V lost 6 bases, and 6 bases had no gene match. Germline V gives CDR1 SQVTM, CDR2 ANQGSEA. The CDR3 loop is CSVRGQGGEQYF. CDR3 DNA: TGCAGCGTCCGGGGACAGGGCGGCGAGCAGTACTTC.

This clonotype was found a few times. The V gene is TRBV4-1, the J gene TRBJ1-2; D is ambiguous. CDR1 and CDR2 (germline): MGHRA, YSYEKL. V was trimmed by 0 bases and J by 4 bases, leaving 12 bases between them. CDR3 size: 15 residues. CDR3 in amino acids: CASSQDPGRAYGYTF. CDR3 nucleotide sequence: TGCGCCAGCAGCCAAGATCCAGGACGGGCCTATGGCTACACCTTC.

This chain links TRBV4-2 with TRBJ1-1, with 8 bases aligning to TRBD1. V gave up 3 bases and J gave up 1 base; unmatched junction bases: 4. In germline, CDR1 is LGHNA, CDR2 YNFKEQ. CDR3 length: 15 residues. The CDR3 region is CASSHGTGQNTEAFF. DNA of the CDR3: TGTGCCAGCAGCCACGGGACAGGCCAGAACACTGAAGCTTTCTTT.

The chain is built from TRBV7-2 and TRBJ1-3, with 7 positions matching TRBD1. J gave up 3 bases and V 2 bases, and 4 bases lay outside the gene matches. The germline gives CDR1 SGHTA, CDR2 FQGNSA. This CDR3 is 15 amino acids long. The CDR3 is CASSLTPGGGNTIYF. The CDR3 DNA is TGTGCCAGCAGCTTAACTCCAGGGGGTGGAAACACCATATATTTT. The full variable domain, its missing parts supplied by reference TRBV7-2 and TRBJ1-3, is GAGVSQSPSNKVTEKGKDVELRCDPISGHTALYWYRQSLGQGLEFLIYFQGNSAPDKSGLPSDRFSAERTGGSVSTLTIQRTQQEDSAVYLCASSLTPGGGNTIYFGEGSWLTVV.

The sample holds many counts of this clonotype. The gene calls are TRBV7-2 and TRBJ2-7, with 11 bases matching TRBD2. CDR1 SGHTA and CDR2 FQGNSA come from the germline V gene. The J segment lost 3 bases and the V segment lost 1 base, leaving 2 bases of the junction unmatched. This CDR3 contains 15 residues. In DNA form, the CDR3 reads TGTGCCAGCAGCTTAGGGGGGACTAGCGGCTACGAGCAGTACTTC. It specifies CASSLGGTSGYEQYF.

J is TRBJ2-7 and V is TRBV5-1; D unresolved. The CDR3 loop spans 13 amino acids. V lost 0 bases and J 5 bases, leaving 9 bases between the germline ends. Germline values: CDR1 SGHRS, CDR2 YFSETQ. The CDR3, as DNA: TGCGCCAGCAGCTTGGGAACAGCTAACGAGCAGTACTTC. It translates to CASSLGTANEQYF.

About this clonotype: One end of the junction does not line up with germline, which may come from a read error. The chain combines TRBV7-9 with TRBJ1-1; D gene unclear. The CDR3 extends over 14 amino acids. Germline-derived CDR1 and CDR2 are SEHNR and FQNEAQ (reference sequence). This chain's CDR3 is CTSSLDGRNTEAFF. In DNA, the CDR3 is TGTACCAGCAGCTTAGATGGGCGGAACACTGAAGCTTTCTTT.

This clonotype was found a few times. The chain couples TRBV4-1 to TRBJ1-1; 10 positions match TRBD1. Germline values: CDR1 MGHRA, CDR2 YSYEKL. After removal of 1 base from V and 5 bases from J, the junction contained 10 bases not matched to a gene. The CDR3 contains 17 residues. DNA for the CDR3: TGCGCCAGCAGCCAAGGGACAGGGGGAACTTCGGGGACTGAAGCTTTCTTT. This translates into CASSQGTGGTSGTEAFF.

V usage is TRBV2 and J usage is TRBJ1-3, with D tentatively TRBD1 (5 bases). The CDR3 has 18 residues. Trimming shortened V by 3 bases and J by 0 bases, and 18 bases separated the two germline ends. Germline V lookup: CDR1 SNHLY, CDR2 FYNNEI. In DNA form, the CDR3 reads TGTGCCAGCAGTGATTCCCTATGGGACGGTCGCTCTGGAAACACCATATATTTT. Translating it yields CASSDSLWDGRSGNTIYF.

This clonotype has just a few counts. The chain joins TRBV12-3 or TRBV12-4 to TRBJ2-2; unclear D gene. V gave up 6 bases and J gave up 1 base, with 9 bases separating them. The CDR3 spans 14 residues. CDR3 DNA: TGTGCCAGCAGAGAATTACAGAACACCGGGGAGCTGTTTTTT. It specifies CASRELQNTGELFF.

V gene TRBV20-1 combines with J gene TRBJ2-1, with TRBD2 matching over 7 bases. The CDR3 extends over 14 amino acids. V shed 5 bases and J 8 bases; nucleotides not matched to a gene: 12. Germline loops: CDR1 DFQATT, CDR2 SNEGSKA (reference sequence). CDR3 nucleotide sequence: TGCAGTGCTGGGCGGGGCGGGAGTGTCTATGAGCAGTTCTTC. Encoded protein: CSAGRGGSVYEQFF.

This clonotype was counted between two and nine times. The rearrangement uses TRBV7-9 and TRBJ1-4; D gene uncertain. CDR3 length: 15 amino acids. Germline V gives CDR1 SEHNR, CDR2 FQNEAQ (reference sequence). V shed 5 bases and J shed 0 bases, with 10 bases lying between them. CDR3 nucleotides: TGTGCCAGCAGCGGGCCGCCGACAACTAATGAAAAACTGTTTTTT. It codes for CASSGPPTTNEKLFF.

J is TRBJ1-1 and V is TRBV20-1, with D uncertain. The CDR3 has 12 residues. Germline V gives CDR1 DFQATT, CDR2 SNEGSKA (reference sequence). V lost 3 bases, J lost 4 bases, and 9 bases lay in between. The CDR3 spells CSASLVITEAFF. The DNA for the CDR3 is TGCAGTGCTAGTTTAGTTATCACTGAAGCTTTCTTT.